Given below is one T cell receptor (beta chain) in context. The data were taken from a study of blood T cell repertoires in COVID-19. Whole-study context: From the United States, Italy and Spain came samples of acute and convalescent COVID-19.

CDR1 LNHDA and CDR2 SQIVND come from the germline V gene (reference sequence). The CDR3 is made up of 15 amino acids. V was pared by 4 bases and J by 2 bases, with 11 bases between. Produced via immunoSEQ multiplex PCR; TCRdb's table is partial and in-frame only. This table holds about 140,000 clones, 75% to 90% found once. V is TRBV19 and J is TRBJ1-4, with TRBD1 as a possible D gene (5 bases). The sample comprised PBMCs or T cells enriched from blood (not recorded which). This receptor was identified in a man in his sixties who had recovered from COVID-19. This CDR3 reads CASSTNRGTNEKLFF. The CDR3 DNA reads TGTGCCAGTAGTACCAATCGGGGGACTAATGAAAAACTGTTTTTT.